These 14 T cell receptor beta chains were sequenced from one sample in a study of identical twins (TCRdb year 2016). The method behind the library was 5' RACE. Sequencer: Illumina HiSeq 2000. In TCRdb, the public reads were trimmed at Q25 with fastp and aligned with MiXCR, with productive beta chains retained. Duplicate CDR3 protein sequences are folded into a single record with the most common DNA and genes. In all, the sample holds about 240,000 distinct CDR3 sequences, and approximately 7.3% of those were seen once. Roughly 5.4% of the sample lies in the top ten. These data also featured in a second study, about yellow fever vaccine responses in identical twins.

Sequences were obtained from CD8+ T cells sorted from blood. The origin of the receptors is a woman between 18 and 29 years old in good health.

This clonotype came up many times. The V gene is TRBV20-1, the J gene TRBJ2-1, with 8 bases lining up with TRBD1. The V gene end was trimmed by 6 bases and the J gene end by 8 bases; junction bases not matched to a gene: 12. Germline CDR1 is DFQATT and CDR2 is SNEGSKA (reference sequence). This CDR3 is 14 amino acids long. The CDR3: CSAKDRAAWHEQFF. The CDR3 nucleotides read TGCAGTGCGAAGGACAGGGCGGCATGGCATGAGCAGTTCTTC.

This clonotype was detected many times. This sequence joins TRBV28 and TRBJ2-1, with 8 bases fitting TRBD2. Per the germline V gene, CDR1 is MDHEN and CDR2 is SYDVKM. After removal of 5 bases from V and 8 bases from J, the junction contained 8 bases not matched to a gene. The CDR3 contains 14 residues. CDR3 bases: TGTGCCAGCAGTGAGGGACTAGTCAACGATGAGCAGTTCTTC. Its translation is CASSEGLVNDEQFF.

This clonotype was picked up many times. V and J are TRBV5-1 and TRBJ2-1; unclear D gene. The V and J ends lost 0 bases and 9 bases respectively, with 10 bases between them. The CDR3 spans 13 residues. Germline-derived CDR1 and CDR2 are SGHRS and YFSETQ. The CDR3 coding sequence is TGCGCCAGCAGCTTGGCCCCCGATCGTGAGCAGTTCTTC. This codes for CASSLAPDREQFF.

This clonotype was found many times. CDR3 loop: CASSLSAANTEAFF. The CDR3, as DNA: TGCGCCAGCAGCTTGTCAGCGGCAAACACTGAAGCTTTCTTT. The chain employs TRBV5-1 and TRBJ1-1, with unresolved D. The CDR3 runs to 14 residues. With 1 base removed from V and 2 bases from J, the gap between germline ends came to 9 bases. Per germline, CDR1 SGHRS and CDR2 YFSETQ.

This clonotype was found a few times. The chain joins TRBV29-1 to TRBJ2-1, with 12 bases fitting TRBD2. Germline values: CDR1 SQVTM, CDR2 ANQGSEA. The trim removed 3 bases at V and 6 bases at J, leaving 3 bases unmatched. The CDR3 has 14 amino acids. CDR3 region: CSVDRLAGVNEQFF. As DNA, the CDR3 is TGCAGCGTTGATCGACTAGCGGGGGTCAATGAGCAGTTCTTC.

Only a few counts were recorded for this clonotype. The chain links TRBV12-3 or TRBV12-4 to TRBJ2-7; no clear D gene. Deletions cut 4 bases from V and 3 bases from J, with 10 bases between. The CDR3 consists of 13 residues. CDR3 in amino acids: CASSSETFYEQYF. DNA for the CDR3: TGTGCCAGCAGTTCTGAGACTTTCTACGAGCAGTACTTC.

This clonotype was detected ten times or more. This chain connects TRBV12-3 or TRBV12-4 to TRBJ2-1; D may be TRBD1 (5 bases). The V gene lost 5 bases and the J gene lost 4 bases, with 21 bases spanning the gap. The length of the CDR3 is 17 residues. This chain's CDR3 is CASSPPGHISRYNEQFF. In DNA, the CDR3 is TGTGCCAGCAGTCCACCCGGACATATTTCACGGTACAATGAGCAGTTCTTC.

The CDR3 loop is CASRSLTSGYEQYF. In DNA, the CDR3 is TGTGCCAGCAGATCTTTGACTAGCGGATACGAGCAGTACTTC. The chain employs TRBV2 and TRBJ2-7, with 9 bases lining up with TRBD2. After removal of 6 bases from V and 4 bases from J, the junction contained 7 bases not matched to a gene. There are 14 residues in the CDR3. The germline V gene encodes CDR1 SNHLY and CDR2 FYNNEI.

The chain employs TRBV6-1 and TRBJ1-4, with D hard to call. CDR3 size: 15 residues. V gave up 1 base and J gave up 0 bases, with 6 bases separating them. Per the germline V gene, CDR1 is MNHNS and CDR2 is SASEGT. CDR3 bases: TGTGCCAGCAGTGAAGACCTAACAACTAATGAAAAACTGTTTTTT. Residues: CASSEDLTTNEKLFF.

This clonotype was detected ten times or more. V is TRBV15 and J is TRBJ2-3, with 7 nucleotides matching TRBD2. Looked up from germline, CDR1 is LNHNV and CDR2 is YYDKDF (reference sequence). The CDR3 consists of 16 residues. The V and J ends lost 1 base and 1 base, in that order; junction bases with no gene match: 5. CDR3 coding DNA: TGTGCCACCAGCAGAGTTCTTGCGGGGGGCACAGATACGCAGTATTTT. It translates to CATSRVLAGGTDTQYF.

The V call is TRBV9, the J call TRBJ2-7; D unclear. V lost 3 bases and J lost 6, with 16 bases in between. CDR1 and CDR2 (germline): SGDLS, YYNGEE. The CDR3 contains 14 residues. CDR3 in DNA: TGTGCCAGCAGCGGGGGTACGGCCCTCTCCGAGCAGTACTTC. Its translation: CASSGGTALSEQYF.

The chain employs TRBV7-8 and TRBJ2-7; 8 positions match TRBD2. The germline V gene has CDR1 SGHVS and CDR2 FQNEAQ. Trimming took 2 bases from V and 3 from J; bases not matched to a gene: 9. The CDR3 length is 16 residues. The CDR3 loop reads CASSLRGGRLDYEQYF. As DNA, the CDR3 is TGTGCCAGCAGCTTACGGGGCGGGAGGCTAGACTACGAGCAGTACTTC.

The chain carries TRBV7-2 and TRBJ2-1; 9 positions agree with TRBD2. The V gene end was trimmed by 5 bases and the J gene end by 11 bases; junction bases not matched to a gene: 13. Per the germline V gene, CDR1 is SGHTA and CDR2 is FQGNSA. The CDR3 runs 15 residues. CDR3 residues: CASSSSGRIWRQQFF. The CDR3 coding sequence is TGTGCCAGCAGCAGTAGCGGGAGAATTTGGAGGCAGCAGTTCTTC.

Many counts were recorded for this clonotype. CDR3 coding DNA: TGCAGTGCTAGAAGTGACAGAGACTACGAGCAGTACGTC. This codes for CSARSDRDYEQYV. The genes are TRBV20-1 and TRBJ2-7, with D perhaps TRBD1 (5 bases). The CDR3 totals 13 residues. The germline CDR1 and CDR2 sequences are DFQATT and SNEGSKA (reference sequence). Deletions cut 2 bases from V and 3 bases from J, with 11 bases between.